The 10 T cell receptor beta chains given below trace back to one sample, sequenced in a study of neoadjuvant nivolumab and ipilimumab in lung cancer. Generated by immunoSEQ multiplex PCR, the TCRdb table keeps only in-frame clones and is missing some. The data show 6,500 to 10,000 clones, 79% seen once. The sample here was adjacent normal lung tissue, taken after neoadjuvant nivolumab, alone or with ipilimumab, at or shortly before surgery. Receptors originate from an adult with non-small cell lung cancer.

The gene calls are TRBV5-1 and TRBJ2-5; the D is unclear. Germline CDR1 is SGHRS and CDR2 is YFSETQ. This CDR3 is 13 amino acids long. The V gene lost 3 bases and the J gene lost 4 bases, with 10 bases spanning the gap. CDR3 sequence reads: CASSYGSGETQYF. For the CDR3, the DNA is TGCGCCAGCAGCTACGGGTCCGGAGAGACCCAGTACTTC. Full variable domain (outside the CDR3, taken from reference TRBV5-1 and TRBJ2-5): KAGVTQTPRYLIKTRGQQVTLSCSPISGHRSVSWYQQTPGQGLQFLFEYFSETQRNKGNFPGRFSGRQFSNSRSEMNVSTLELGDSALYLCASSYGSGETQYFGPGTRLLVL.

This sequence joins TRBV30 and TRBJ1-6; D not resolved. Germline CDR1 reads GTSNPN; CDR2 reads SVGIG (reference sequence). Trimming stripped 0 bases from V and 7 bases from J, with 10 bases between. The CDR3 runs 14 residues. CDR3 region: CAWSVKLANSPLHF. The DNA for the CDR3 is TGTGCCTGGAGTGTAAAGTTAGCAAATTCACCCCTCCACTTT.

CDR3 region: CASSFLSYGEFNEKLFF. As DNA, the CDR3 is TGTGCCAGCAGCTTCCTCAGCTATGGAGAGTTTAATGAAAAACTGTTTTTT. The chain has TRBV5-6 and TRBJ1-4; D is undetermined. The CDR3 sequence is 17 residues long. In germline, CDR1 is SGHDT, CDR2 YYEEEE. Trimming took off 2 bases at V and 4 bases at J, with 18 bases between the two ends.

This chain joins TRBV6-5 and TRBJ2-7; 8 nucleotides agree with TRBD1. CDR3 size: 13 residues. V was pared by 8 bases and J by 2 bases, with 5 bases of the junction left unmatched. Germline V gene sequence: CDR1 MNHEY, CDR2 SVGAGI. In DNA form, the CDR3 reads TGTGCCAGCGCCGTGACAGGGGCCTACGAGCAGTACTTC. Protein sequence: CASAVTGAYEQYF.

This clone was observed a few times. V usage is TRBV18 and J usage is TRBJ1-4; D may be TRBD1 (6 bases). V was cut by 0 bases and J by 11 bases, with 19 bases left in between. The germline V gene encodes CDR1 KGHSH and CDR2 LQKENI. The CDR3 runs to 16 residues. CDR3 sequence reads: CASSPPLQGKARKLFF. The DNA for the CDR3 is TGTGCCAGCTCACCACCGCTCCAGGGGAAGGCTCGGAAACTGTTTTTT.

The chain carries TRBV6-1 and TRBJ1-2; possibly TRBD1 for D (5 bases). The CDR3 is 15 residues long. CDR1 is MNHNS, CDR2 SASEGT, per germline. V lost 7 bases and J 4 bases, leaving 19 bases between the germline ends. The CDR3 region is CASTVVPGTSYGYTF. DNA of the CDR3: TGTGCCAGCACCGTAGTACCCGGGACTTCCTATGGCTACACCTTC.

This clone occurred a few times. As DNA, the CDR3 is TGTGCCAGTACCAGGACTAGCGGGGGGGTGGAGACCCAGTACTTC. This codes for CASTRTSGGVETQYF. V gene TRBV19 combines with J gene TRBJ2-5, with TRBD2 matching 15 bases. The CDR3 extends over 15 amino acids. The germline CDR1 and CDR2 sequences are LNHDA and SQIVND (reference sequence). V was pared by 7 bases and J by 5 bases, with 5 bases of the junction left unmatched. The full variable domain, completed using reference TRBV19 and TRBJ2-5, is DGGITQSPKYLFRKEGQNVTLSCEQNLNHDAMYWYRQDPGQGLRLIYYSQIVNDFQKGDIAEGYSVSREKKESFPLTVTSAQKNPTAFYLCASTRTSGGVETQYFGPGTRLLVL.

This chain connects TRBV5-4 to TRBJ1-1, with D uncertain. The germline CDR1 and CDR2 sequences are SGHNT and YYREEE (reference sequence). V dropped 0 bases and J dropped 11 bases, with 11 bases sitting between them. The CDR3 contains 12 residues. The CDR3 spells CASSLVAGRAFF. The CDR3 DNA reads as TGTGCCAGCAGCTTGGTTGCAGGTCGGGCTTTCTTT.

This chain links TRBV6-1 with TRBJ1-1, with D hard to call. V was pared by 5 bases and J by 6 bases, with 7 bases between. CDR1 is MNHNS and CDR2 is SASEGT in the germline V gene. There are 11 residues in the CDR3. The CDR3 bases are TGTGCCAGCAGTCCTACCGCTGAAGCTTTCTTT. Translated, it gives CASSPTAEAFF.

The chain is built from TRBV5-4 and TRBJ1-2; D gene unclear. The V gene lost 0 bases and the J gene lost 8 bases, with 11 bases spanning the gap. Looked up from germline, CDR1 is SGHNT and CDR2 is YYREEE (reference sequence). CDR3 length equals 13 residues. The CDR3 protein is CASSLDEGYGYTF. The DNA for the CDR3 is TGTGCCAGCAGCTTGGACGAAGGGTACGGCTACACCTTC.